This TCR beta chain is drawn from a study of cytotoxic CD8 clonotypes in ibrutinib-treated CLL. V shed 4 bases, J shed 4 bases, and the junction held 9 bases outside the gene matches. The germline gives CDR1 LGHNA, CDR2 YNFKEQ. The CDR3 has 15 amino acids. Researchers set a sequencing depth target of 1 in 200,000 to 1 in 1 million T cells. The method was immunoSEQ multiplex PCR; TCRdb's version includes in-frame clones alone and lacks a portion of them. Among over 65,000 clones listed, about 76% were seen once. The sequence was collected from a human donor with chronic lymphocytic leukemia. Sequencing was performed on PBMCs, taken after 12 months of ibrutinib treatment. The rearrangement joins TRBV4-2 to TRBJ2-7; 8 bases agree with TRBD2. CDR3 loop: CASSLQSGGRYEQYF. The CDR3 DNA follows: TGTGCCAGCAGCCTGCAAAGCGGGGGTCGGTACGAGCAGTACTTC.